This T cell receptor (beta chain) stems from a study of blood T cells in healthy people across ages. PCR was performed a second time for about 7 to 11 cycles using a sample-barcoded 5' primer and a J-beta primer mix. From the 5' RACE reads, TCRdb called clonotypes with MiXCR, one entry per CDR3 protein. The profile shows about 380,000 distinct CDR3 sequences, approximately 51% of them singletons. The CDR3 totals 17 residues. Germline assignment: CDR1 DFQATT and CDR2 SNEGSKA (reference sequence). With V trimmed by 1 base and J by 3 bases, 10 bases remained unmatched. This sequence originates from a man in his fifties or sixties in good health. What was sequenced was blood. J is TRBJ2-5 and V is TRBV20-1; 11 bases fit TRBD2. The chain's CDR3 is CSARGRVAGGPEETQYF. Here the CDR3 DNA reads TGCAGTGCTAGAGGGCGGGTAGCGGGAGGGCCTGAAGAGACCCAGTACTTC.